Following are 13 T cell receptor beta chains from one sample sequenced in a study of T cells after posttransplantation cyclophosphamide. A marrow graft followed busulfan-fludarabine conditioning, with cyclophosphamide on days +3 and +4. TCRdb keeps only in-frame clones here, not all; method: immunoSEQ multiplex PCR. The sample holds roughly 17,000 clones; roughly 80% are singletons and the top ten take over 30%. The input for sequencing was CD8+ T cells sorted from PBMCs, taken 1903 days after a stem cell transplant with posttransplant cyclophosphamide. The receptors were sampled from a female patient between 35 and 55 years old who received an allogeneic stem cell transplant from a related donor, was CMV-positive, and had no GVHD. The graft donor may be the source of some T cells.

V gene TRBV9 combines with J gene TRBJ2-3, with TRBD1 identical over 7 bases. Germline CDR1 reads SGDLS; CDR2 reads YYNGEE. CDR3 length: 15 amino acids. With 3 bases clipped from V and 2 bases from J, the junction kept 6 bases outside the gene matches. CDR3 in amino acids: CASSATDRSTDTQYF. The DNA for the CDR3 is TGTGCCAGCAGCGCCACGGACAGGTCCACAGATACGCAGTATTTT.

The chain recombines TRBV2 with TRBJ2-7, with TRBD1 matching over 8 bases. The CDR3 totals 17 residues. Per germline, CDR1 SNHLY and CDR2 FYNNEI. The ends lost 1 base at V and 1 base at J; junction bases unmatched: 9. The CDR3 DNA reads as TGTGCCAGCAGTGAAGGCCCGACAGGGGTTGGGTCCTACGAGCAGTACTTC. The encoded protein is CASSEGPTGVGSYEQYF.

This clone was seen more than once but under ten times. The chain uses TRBV10-3 and TRBJ1-5; possibly TRBD1 for D (5 bases). The germline V gene has CDR1 ENHRY and CDR2 SYGVKD. The V and J ends lost 10 bases and 0 bases respectively, with 10 bases between them. The CDR3 extends over 13 amino acids. The CDR3 DNA follows: TGTGCCACCACGGACACTAGCAATCAGCCCCAGCATTTT. This gives the protein CATTDTSNQPQHF.

The rearrangement uses TRBV6-5 and TRBJ1-2, with D tentatively TRBD1 (6 bases). The CDR3 runs 15 residues. V was cut by 2 bases and J by 2 bases, with 12 bases left in between. The germline V gene encodes CDR1 MNHEY and CDR2 SVGAGI. The CDR3 reads CASSYPQGWNYGYTF. The CDR3 DNA follows: TGTGCCAGCAGTTACCCACAGGGTTGGAACTATGGCTACACCTTC.

The chain links TRBV12-2 to TRBJ1-5; the table gives TRBD1 as D, unverified against the DNA. TRBV12-2 is a documented pseudogene. CDR3 length: 13 residues. In nucleotides, the CDR3 is TGTGCAAGTCGCTTACCAGGGGATCAGCCCCAGCATTTT. Its protein is CASRLPGDQPQHF.

The chain's CDR3 is CASSKALRPYGYTF. CDR3 nucleotides: TGTGCCAGCAGCAAAGCGCTACGCCCCTATGGCTACACCTTC. The chain recombines TRBV21-1 with TRBJ1-2. TRBV21-1 is flagged as a pseudogene. CDR3 length: 14 residues.

The J gene is TRBJ2-1, the V gene TRBV5-6, with a weak D call TRBD1 (5 bases). CDR3 length: 12 amino acids. CDR1 and CDR2 from the germline V gene are SGHDT and YYEEEE. Trimming shortened V by 6 bases and J by 10 bases, and 14 bases separated the two germline ends. The CDR3 DNA is TGTGCCAGCACCCCGACAGTCTTCGAGCAGTTCTTC. Translating it yields CASTPTVFEQFF.

V and J are TRBV6-5 and TRBJ1-6, with 8 bases lining up with TRBD1. From germline, CDR1 is MNHEY and CDR2 SVGAGI. J lost 10 bases, V lost 2 bases, and 7 bases had no gene match. CDR3 length: 15 amino acids. The CDR3 region has the DNA TGTGCCAGCAGTTACCAACAGGGGGAACACTCACCCCTCCACTTT. Protein sequence: CASSYQQGEHSPLHF.

This clone has more than one count but fewer than ten. This chain links TRBV6-1 with TRBJ1-1; D remains unclear. Trimming took off 3 bases at V and 3 bases at J, with 8 bases between the two ends. This CDR3 has 13 residues. Germline-derived CDR1 and CDR2 are MNHNS and SASEGT. Written as DNA, the CDR3 is TGTGCCAGCAGTGAGGCCGATTACACTGAAGCTTTCTTT. Amino acids: CASSEADYTEAFF.

This chain connects TRBV27 to TRBJ2-7, with 10 bases fitting TRBD1. After removal of 2 bases from V and 3 bases from J, the junction contained 1 base not matched to a gene. CDR1 and CDR2 (germline): MNHEY, SMNVEV (reference sequence). The CDR3 runs 14 residues. The CDR3 bases are TGTGCCAGCAGTTTAAGGGACAGGGGCTACGAGCAGTACTTC. Residues: CASSLRDRGYEQYF.

This chain uses TRBV19 with TRBJ2-7, with 7 positions matching TRBD1. Germline values: CDR1 LNHDA, CDR2 SQIVND (reference sequence). The CDR3 runs to 16 residues. The V segment lost 5 bases and the J segment 1 base; nucleotides outside the gene matches: 11. The DNA for the CDR3 is TGTGCCAGTAGTCCGGGCGACAGGGTAATATCCTACGAGCAGTACTTC. Translated: CASSPGDRVISYEQYF.

The chain uses TRBV7-8 and TRBJ2-7, with D perhaps TRBD2 (5 bases). Germline V lookup: CDR1 SGHVS, CDR2 FQNEAQ. The CDR3 spans 14 residues. V lost 4 bases and J lost 5, with 15 bases in between. The CDR3, as DNA: TGTGCCAGCAGCTATGCGGGCTTCAACGACGAGCAGTACTTC. Translated: CASSYAGFNDEQYF.

The chain recombines TRBV4-1 with TRBJ2-2; D not resolved. The CDR3 sequence is 12 residues long. Per germline, CDR1 MGHRA and CDR2 YSYEKL. V was clipped by 0 bases and J by 9 bases, with 5 bases between them. This chain's CDR3 is CASSQDYRELFF. The DNA of the CDR3 is TGCGCCAGCAGCCAAGACTACCGGGAGCTGTTTTTT.